These 32 T cell receptor beta chains originate from one sample sequenced in a study of T cells in Graves' hyperthyroidism and ophthalmopathy. Amplified regions were TCR beta CDR3 sequences from RNA transcripts. HTBI primers were used for first-round RT-PCR of the TCR CDR3. TCRdb re-analysed the multiplex PCR reads in MiXCR, keeping a single row per CDR3 protein. This table holds some 500,000 distinct CDR3 sequences, roughly a quarter found once. The sample consisted of blood. These TCRs come from a woman in her 30s with Graves' ophthalmopathy.

Many counts were recorded for this clonotype. The J gene is TRBJ1-1, the V gene TRBV6-1; 8 bases are a match to TRBD1. Trimming removed 7 bases from V and 6 bases from J; junction bases left unmatched: 10. Germline V gene sequence: CDR1 MNHNS, CDR2 SASEGT. The CDR3 contains 14 residues. CDR3 nucleotides: TGTGCCAGCACAGGGGGCAGGGCCAAGCCTGAAGCTTTCTTT. This encodes CASTGGRAKPEAFF.

This clonotype was counted at least ten times. The chain has TRBV6-1 and TRBJ2-5; D unresolved. Germline V gene lookup returns CDR1 MNHNS and CDR2 SASEGT. The length of the CDR3 is 13 residues. Trimming took off 6 bases at V and 1 base at J, with 9 bases between the two ends. The CDR3 loop is CASRRPPQETQYF. CDR3 sequence (DNA): TGTGCCAGCAGACGACCCCCCCAAGAGACCCAGTACTTC.

V is TRBV6-1 and J is TRBJ1-5, with D perhaps matching TRBD1 (5 bases). CDR3 size: 17 residues. Trimming left V 2 bases short and J 1 base short, with 15 bases between. Germline V gene lookup returns CDR1 MNHNS and CDR2 SASEGT. CDR3 bases: TGTGCCAGCAGTGAATATTATGGGGGATTGAGCAATCAGCCCCAGCATTTT. Amino acid sequence: CASSEYYGGLSNQPQHF.

This clonotype was recorded at least ten times. V is TRBV6-5 and J is TRBJ2-7; 9 positions match TRBD2. This CDR3 has 14 residues. J lost 3 bases, V lost 2 bases, and 2 bases had no gene match. Germline-derived CDR1 and CDR2 are MNHEY and SVGAGI. The CDR3 is CASSYRRGGYEQYF. CDR3 nucleotide sequence: TGTGCCAGCAGTTACAGGCGGGGGGGCTACGAGCAGTACTTC.

This clonotype was counted at least ten times. The chain is built from TRBV20-1 and TRBJ1-1; D gene ambiguous. The CDR3 runs 11 residues. Germline V CDR1 and CDR2: DFQATT, SNEGSKA (reference sequence). The V end lost 0 bases, the J end lost 3 bases, and 2 bases lay between the germline ends. CDR3 bases: TGCAGTGCTAGAGATCACACTGAAGCTTTCTTT. It specifies CSARDHTEAFF.

This clonotype was seen ten or more times. The gene calls are TRBV27 and TRBJ1-2; weak D call: TRBD1 (6 bases). Germline V CDR1 and CDR2: MNHEY, SMNVEV (reference sequence). The V gene lost 6 bases and the J gene lost 6 bases, with 20 bases spanning the gap. The length of the CDR3 is 15 residues. CDR3 sequence (DNA): TGTGCCAGCAGGAAACGGGGACTCCCAGGGGATGGCTACACCTTC. This gives the protein CASRKRGLPGDGYTF.

This clonotype was recorded many times. The V gene is TRBV6-1, the J gene TRBJ2-7, with D unresolved. V was pared by 1 base and J by 3 bases, with 13 bases between. CDR1 is MNHNS and CDR2 is SASEGT in the germline V gene. This CDR3 comprises 15 residues. The CDR3 DNA follows: TGTGCCAGCAGTGAAGAAGCCCCAACACTCTACGAGCAGTACTTC. Amino acids: CASSEEAPTLYEQYF.

The chain carries TRBV6-1 and TRBJ1-1, with D perhaps matching TRBD1 (5 bases). CDR3 length equals 12 residues. CDR1 MNHNS and CDR2 SASEGT come from the germline V gene. The ends were cut back, 11 bases at V and 0 bases at J, with 10 bases in the middle. The CDR3 nucleotides read TGTGCCTCGCGACAGATGAACACTGAAGCTTTCTTT. Its protein is CASRQMNTEAFF.

Many counts were recorded for this clonotype. V is TRBV5-1 and J is TRBJ1-2; D gene unclear. The CDR3 consists of 12 residues. The V gene lost 0 bases and the J gene lost 8 bases, with 8 bases spanning the gap. Germline V lookup: CDR1 SGHRS, CDR2 YFSETQ. The CDR3, as DNA: TGCGCCAGCAGCTTGGATCCCCTGGGCTACACCTTC. Translating it yields CASSLDPLGYTF.

This clonotype has a count of ten or more. The chain has TRBV27 and TRBJ1-2; D is undetermined. Trimming left V 3 bases short and J 2 bases short, with 13 bases between. The CDR3 loop spans 15 amino acids. Germline CDR1 and CDR2: MNHEY and SMNVEV (reference sequence). The DNA for the CDR3 is TGTGCCAGCAGTTTGAGACGCGGTGCAAACTATGGCTACACCTTC. As protein: CASSLRRGANYGYTF.

Notes on this clonotype: This could be a read error, since a much larger clone is one nucleotide away. The chain uses TRBV6-5 and TRBJ2-7, with TRBD2 identical over 13 bases. The CDR3 sequence is 15 residues long. Germline V lookup: CDR1 MNHEY, CDR2 SVGAGI. CDR3 DNA: TGTGCCATCAGTTACCCGGGGACTAGCGGGGACCGCTTGCACTTC. Translation gives CAISYPGTSGDRLHF.

This clonotype was observed many times. The J gene is TRBJ1-2, the V gene TRBV6-5; D ambiguous. CDR3 length: 14 amino acids. Trimming left V 2 bases short and J 7 bases short, with 14 bases between. Germline V gene lookup returns CDR1 MNHEY and CDR2 SVGAGI. The CDR3 region has the DNA TGTGCCAGCAGTTACGACGGGGTGTTTGGTGGCTACACCTTC. This translates into CASSYDGVFGGYTF.

This clonotype was found many times. This chain links TRBV20-1 with TRBJ1-2; no reliable D call. The CDR3 is 11 amino acids. The germline CDR1 and CDR2 sequences are DFQATT and SNEGSKA (reference sequence). Between the trimmed V and J ends, which lost 5 bases and 8 bases, there was a span of 12 bases. CDR3 region: CSASIIGGYTF. In DNA, the CDR3 is TGCAGTGCTTCCATTATAGGGGGCTACACCTTC.

This clonotype was recorded a few times. The chain has TRBV2 and TRBJ1-6; 7 bases match TRBD1. Germline V gene data show CDR1 as SNHLY and CDR2 as FYNNEI. Trimming removed 5 bases from V and 5 bases from J; junction bases left unmatched: 9. The CDR3 contains 16 residues. The chain's CDR3 is CASSPDGTENNSPLHF. The CDR3 bases are TGTGCCAGCAGTCCAGACGGGACAGAAAATAATTCACCCCTCCACTTT.

This clonotype occurred many times. J is TRBJ1-1 and V is TRBV12-3 or TRBV12-4; TRBD1 agrees at 8 bases. The CDR3 is made up of 15 amino acids. The V segment lost 5 bases and the J segment 4 bases; nucleotides outside the gene matches: 9. The CDR3 reads CASSIDRGWGTEAFF. As DNA, the CDR3 is TGTGCCAGCAGTATAGACAGGGGTTGGGGCACTGAAGCTTTCTTT.

The V and J genes are TRBV6-2 or TRBV6-3 and TRBJ2-6, with D hard to call. Germline values: CDR1 MNHEY, CDR2 SVGEGT. V gave up 5 bases and J gave up 2 bases, with 7 bases separating them. The CDR3 is 14 amino acids. The CDR3 here is CASSPPPGANVLTF. In DNA form, the CDR3 reads TGTGCCAGCAGTCCCCCTCCTGGGGCCAACGTCCTGACTTTC.

This clonotype was seen repeatedly, ten times or more. The V gene is TRBV2, the J gene TRBJ2-2; D gene unclear. V was cut by 6 bases and J by 1 base, with 15 bases left in between. Looked up from germline, CDR1 is SNHLY and CDR2 is FYNNEI. The CDR3 length is 16 residues. DNA of the CDR3: TGTGCCAGCAGCGATTCCGGGTTCCGGAACACCGGGGAGCTGTTTTTT. Amino acids: CASSDSGFRNTGELFF.

This clonotype occurred many times. The genes are TRBV20-1 and TRBJ2-5; 16 bases match TRBD2. Per germline, CDR1 DFQATT and CDR2 SNEGSKA (reference sequence). This CDR3 contains 14 residues. Unmatched junction bases numbered 2, after V lost 3 bases and J lost 7 bases. DNA of the CDR3: TGCAGTGCTAGTGGGACTAGCGGGGGGGGGACCCAGTACTTC. Amino acid sequence: CSASGTSGGGTQYF.

This clonotype was observed at least ten times. This chain connects TRBV12-3 or TRBV12-4 to TRBJ1-1; no definite D call. The CDR3 runs 11 residues. V dropped 4 bases and J dropped 5 bases, with 5 bases sitting between them. The CDR3 sequence is CASSYSTEAFF. The CDR3 region has the DNA TGTGCCAGCAGTTATTCTACTGAAGCTTTCTTT.

This clonotype was recorded a few times. The genes are TRBV7-2 and TRBJ2-7, with 8 bases lining up with TRBD1. CDR3 size: 14 residues. Germline V gene sequence: CDR1 SGHTA, CDR2 FQGNSA. J was trimmed by 5 bases and V by 4 bases; bases with no gene match: 7. The CDR3 is CASSSRQGLNEQYF. The CDR3 region has the DNA TGTGCCAGCAGCTCTCGACAGGGGCTCAACGAGCAGTACTTC.

This clonotype was seen ten or more times. This chain links TRBV6-5 with TRBJ2-5; 8 bases match TRBD2. Looked up from germline, CDR1 is MNHEY and CDR2 is SVGAGI. CDR3 length: 15 residues. J lost 8 bases, V lost 6 bases, and 14 bases had no gene match. The CDR3 nucleotides are TGTGCCAGCAGGGCCGGAAGGTCGGGGGGGCAAACCCAGTACTTC. It encodes CASRAGRSGGQTQYF.

The J gene is TRBJ2-7, the V gene TRBV7-4; 14 nucleotides match TRBD2. The trim removed 1 base at V and 6 bases at J, leaving 23 bases unmatched. The CDR3 covers 22 residues. Germline V gene lookup returns CDR1 SGHVT and CDR2 SQSDAQ. The CDR3 DNA reads as TGTGCCAGCAGCTTAGTAGCAACCCACACCGGGACTAGCGGGGGCTCGAGTTCCGAGCAGTACTTC. It is translated as CASSLVATHTGTSGGSSSEQYF.

This clonotype showed up many times. The rearrangement links TRBV11-2 to TRBJ2-5; 11 bases align to TRBD2. The junction had 9 bases not matched to a gene; V was cut back by 4 bases and J by 5 bases. This CDR3 is 16 amino acids long. Looked up from germline, CDR1 is SGHAT and CDR2 is FQNNGV. The CDR3 coding sequence is TGTGCCAGCAGCTCGACTAGCGGGGAAGTAATGGAGACCCAGTACTTC. Residues: CASSSTSGEVMETQYF.

This clonotype has a count of ten or more. The V and J genes are TRBV30 and TRBJ1-1; D may be TRBD1 (5 bases). The CDR3 consists of 13 residues. CDR1 and CDR2 from the germline V gene are GTSNPN and SVGIG (reference sequence). With 4 bases removed from V and 2 bases from J, the gap between germline ends came to 11 bases. The CDR3 sequence is CAWTGGGNTEAFF. The CDR3 nucleotides are TGTGCCTGGACAGGTGGGGGAAACACTGAAGCTTTCTTT. The variable domain in full, with the rest retrieved from reference TRBV30 and TRBJ1-1, is SQTIHQWPATLVQPVGSPLSLECTVEGTSNPNLYWYRQAAGRGLQLLFYSVGIGQISSEVPQNLSASRPQDRQFILSSKKLLLSDSGFYLCAWTGGGNTEAFFGQGTRLTVV.

This clonotype was observed at least ten times. The V call is TRBV20-1, the J call TRBJ1-1; the D gene is possibly TRBD1 (6 bases). The V gene lost 6 bases and the J gene lost 8 bases, with 28 bases spanning the gap. The germline V gene has CDR1 DFQATT and CDR2 SNEGSKA (reference sequence). The CDR3 is made up of 16 amino acids. Written as DNA, the CDR3 is TGCAGTGCCATACCCCGACAGGAGAAAATCTTGTGGGAAGCTTTCTTT. It codes for CSAIPRQEKILWEAFF.

This clonotype was counted at least ten times. The chain combines TRBV30 with TRBJ1-1, with D possibly being TRBD1 (6 bases). The CDR3 has 15 residues. Germline values: CDR1 GTSNPN, CDR2 SVGIG (reference sequence). Trimming cost V 1 base and J 6 bases, with 18 bases left between them. CDR3 sequence (DNA): TGTGCCTGGAGTGGGGGAAGGACAGACGCCTCTGAAGCTTTCTTT. This gives the protein CAWSGGRTDASEAFF.

This clonotype has just a few counts. The chain couples TRBV20-1 to TRBJ2-7; D may be TRBD1 (5 bases). This CDR3 has 14 residues. The germline gives CDR1 DFQATT, CDR2 SNEGSKA (reference sequence). V lost 4 bases to trimming and J lost 0 bases, with 13 bases between them. In nucleotides, the CDR3 is TGCAGTGCTAAACTGTTTGACAGCTCCTACGAGCAGTACTTC. Translation gives CSAKLFDSSYEQYF.

This clonotype has ten or more counts. V and J are TRBV2 and TRBJ2-2, with TRBD1 identical over 11 bases. The CDR3 runs to 15 residues. Germline CDR1 reads SNHLY; CDR2 reads FYNNEI. V was clipped by 4 bases and J by 4 bases; unmatched bases: 2. The CDR3 bases are TGTGCCAGCAGTGCCGGGACAGGGGGCACCGGGGAGCTGTTTTTT. The encoded protein is CASSAGTGGTGELFF.

This clonotype was observed many times. The chain uses TRBV7-9 and TRBJ2-5; perhaps TRBD2 as D (5 bases). The CDR3 has 14 residues. V dropped 7 bases and J dropped 1 base, with 13 bases sitting between them. CDR1 is SEHNR and CDR2 is FQNEAQ in the germline V gene (reference sequence). The CDR3 nucleotides read TGTGCCAGCATCCCCCCCCGGGGCCAAGAGACCCAGTACTTC. It is translated as CASIPPRGQETQYF.

There are many counts of this clonotype. V is TRBV6-5 and J is TRBJ1-4; D unclear. Germline V CDR1 and CDR2: MNHEY, SVGAGI. This CDR3 spans 14 amino acids. Trimming shortened V by 2 bases and J by 6 bases, and 10 bases separated the two germline ends. In DNA form, the CDR3 reads TGTGCCAGCAGTTACGGAGTGTGGGATGAAAAACTGTTTTTT. Protein product: CASSYGVWDEKLFF.

This clonotype was counted many times. The V gene is TRBV10-3, the J gene TRBJ1-2, with D unresolved. Germline CDR1 and CDR2: ENHRY and SYGVKD. The CDR3 runs to 13 residues. V was cut by 0 bases and J by 6 bases, with 8 bases left in between. CDR3 loop: CAISESIEDGYTF. DNA for the CDR3: TGTGCCATCAGTGAGTCGATCGAGGATGGCTACACCTTC.

This clonotype was seen many times. The chain has TRBV12-3 or TRBV12-4 and TRBJ1-3, with D possibly TRBD1 on 6 matching bases. This CDR3 comprises 15 residues. Trimming left V 6 bases short and J 0 bases short, with 12 bases between. CDR3 in DNA: TGTGCCAGCAGCCGTGACAGGAGCTCTGGAAACACCATATATTTT. Protein: CASSRDRSSGNTIYF.